This T cell receptor (beta chain) was obtained from a study of T cell responses to AZD1222 COVID-19 vaccine. Findings of the study overall: Only 5 or 6 individuals given AZD1222 were seropositive at baseline. The breadth and depth of Spike-specific TCRs increased once two AZD1222 doses had been given. Clonal diversity was possibly underestimated, and the donors were mostly white British, with more females.

The CDR3 is 14 residues long. The V end was cut by 2 bases, the J end by 0 bases, with 4 bases between. Germline V gene sequence: CDR1 SGHAT, CDR2 FQNNGV. Clones were read by immunoSEQ multiplex PCR, and TCRdb kept only the in-frame ones, dropping some. Here the sample spans 130,000 or so clones, approximately 94% being singletons. With respect to this clone: Its antigen is unidentified.

The rearrangement uses TRBV11-2 and TRBJ2-2; D gene uncertain. The origin of this receptor is an adult in good health. This specimen consisted of peripheral blood, obtained on day 0 of AZD1222 vaccination. This chain's CDR3 is CASSLLTNTGELFF. DNA for the CDR3: TGTGCCAGCAGCTTATTGACGAACACCGGGGAGCTGTTTTTT.